Listed here is a single T cell receptor (beta chain). The sample comes from a study of Ad26.COV2.S vaccination and SARS-CoV-2 variants. The wider study: In the COV1001 trial, the donor was in the Ad26.COV2.S arm. Into the muscle, Ad26.COV2.S was dosed once or twice, 56 days apart.

The V and J ends lost 4 bases and 8 bases, in that order; junction bases with no gene match: 6. There are 13 residues in the CDR3. Germline V gene sequence: CDR1 LGHNT, CDR2 FRNRAP. TCRdb's table, derived via immunoSEQ multiplex PCR, lists solely in-frame clones and lacks some. The sample consists of about 250,000 clones, 70% to 90% of them appearing once. The sample's treatment: some 20 received Ad26.COV2.S at low or high dose, single or two shots; about 5 received placebo; per-sample allocation not given. Sampling was done on day 63 after the first vaccine or placebo injection. Its platform was an Ad26 vector, and its expressed antigen was Wuhan-strain SARS-CoV-2 spike.

The clonotype originates from a person aged 18 to 59 who received the Ad26.COV2.S COVID-19 vaccine or a placebo. The material sequenced was peripheral blood, taken in a trial of Ad26.COV2.S vaccine versus placebo. The rearrangement uses TRBV12-5 and TRBJ1-2; 8 nucleotides line up with TRBD1. CDR3 nucleotide sequence: TGTGCTAGTGGTTGGGACAGGTCTCCCGGCTACACCTTC. Translated, it gives CASGWDRSPGYTF.